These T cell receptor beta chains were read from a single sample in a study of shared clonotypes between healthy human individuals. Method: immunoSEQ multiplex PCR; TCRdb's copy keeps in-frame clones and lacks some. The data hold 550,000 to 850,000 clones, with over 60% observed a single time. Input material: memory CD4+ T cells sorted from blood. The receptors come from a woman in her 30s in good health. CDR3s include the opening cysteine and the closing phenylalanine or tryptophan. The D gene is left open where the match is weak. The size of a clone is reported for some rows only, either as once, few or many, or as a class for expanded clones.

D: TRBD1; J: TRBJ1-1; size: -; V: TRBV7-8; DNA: TGTGCCAGCAGCTTTGACAGGACAGGGGCAAAGAACACTGAAGCTTTCTTT; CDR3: CASSFDRTGAKNTEAFF
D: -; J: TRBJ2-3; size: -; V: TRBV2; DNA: TGTGCCAGCAGTGACTGGCGGTTGGATGTTACGCAGTATTTT; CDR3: CASSDWRLDVTQYF
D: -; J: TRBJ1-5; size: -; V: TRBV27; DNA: TGTGCCAGCAGTTTAATCCAGAGCGATCAGCCCCAGCATTTT; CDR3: CASSLIQSDQPQHF
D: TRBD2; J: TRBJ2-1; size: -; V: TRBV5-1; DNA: TGCGCCAGCAGCTTGGCCACTAGCGGGATGAACAATGAGCAGTTCTTC; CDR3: CASSLATSGMNNEQFF
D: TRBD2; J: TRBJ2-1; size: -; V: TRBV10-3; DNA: TGTGCCATCAGTCCCCGGGACCCGCGGACTAGCAATACAGAGCAGTTCTTC; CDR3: CAISPRDPRTSNTEQFF
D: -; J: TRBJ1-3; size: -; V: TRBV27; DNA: TGTGCCAGCAGAGATCAGCCTGGAAACACCATATATTTT; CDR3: CASRDQPGNTIYF
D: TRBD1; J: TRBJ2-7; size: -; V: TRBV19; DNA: TGTGCCAGTAGTTTGGGACAGGGGGCTTACGAGCAGTACTTC; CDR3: CASSLGQGAYEQYF
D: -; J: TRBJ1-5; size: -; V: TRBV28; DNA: TGTGCCAGCCGGGGGGCGGATTATAGCAATCAGCCCCAGCATTTT; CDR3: CASRGADYSNQPQHF
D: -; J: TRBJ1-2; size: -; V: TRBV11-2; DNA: TGTGCCAGCAGCTCCATCCCTAAAGTGGTATCTAGCTACACCTTC; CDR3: CASSSIPKVVSSYTF
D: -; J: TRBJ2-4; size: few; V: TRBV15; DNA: TGTGCCACCAGCACCAAAGCTCTAGCCAAAAACATTCAGTACTTC; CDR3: CATSTKALAKNIQYF
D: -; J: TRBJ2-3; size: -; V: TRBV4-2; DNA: TGTGCCAGCAGCCCCGTCTATGGGTCTAGCACAGATACGCAGTATTTT; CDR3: CASSPVYGSSTDTQYF
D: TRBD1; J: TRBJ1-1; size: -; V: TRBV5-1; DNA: TGCGCCAGCAGCCGGGACAGGGGGCGTCTCAACACTGAAGCTTTCTTT; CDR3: CASSRDRGRLNTEAFF
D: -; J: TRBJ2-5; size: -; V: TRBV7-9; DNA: TGTGCCAGCAGCTTAGGTCGGGGGCTAGTGGAGACCCAGTACTTC; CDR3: CASSLGRGLVETQYF
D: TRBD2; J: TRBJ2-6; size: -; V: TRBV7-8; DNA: TGTGCCAGCAGCCCCCGGGCGGGAGGGGGCTCTGGGGCCAACGTCCTGACTTTC; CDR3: CASSPRAGGGSGANVLTF
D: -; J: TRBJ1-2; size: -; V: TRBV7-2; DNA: TGTGCCAGCAGCTTATCCAGGGACCATGGCTACACCTTC; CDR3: CASSLSRDHGYTF
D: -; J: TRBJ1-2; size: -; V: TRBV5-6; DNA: TGTGCCAGCAGCAAAAGGACGGGAGCTAACTATGGCTACACCTTC; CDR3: CASSKRTGANYGYTF
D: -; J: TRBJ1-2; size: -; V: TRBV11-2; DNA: TGTGCCAGCAGCAAACGGACAGACTATGGCTACACCTTC; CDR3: CASSKRTDYGYTF
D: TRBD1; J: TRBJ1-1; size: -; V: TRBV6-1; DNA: TGTGCCAGCCGACAGGGAGCGAACACTGAAGCTTTCTTT; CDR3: CASRQGANTEAFF
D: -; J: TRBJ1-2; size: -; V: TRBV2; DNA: TGTGCCAGCGGGGAAGACAGTTACTATGGCTACACCTTC; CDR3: CASGEDSYYGYTF
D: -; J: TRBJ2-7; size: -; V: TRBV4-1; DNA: TGCGCCAGCAGCCAAGATCGGGTAGGTTTGTACGAGCAGTACTTC; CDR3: CASSQDRVGLYEQYF
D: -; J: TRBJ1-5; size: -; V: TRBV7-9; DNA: TGTGCCAGCAGCTTAGCAGGGTACGGGAATCAGCCCCAGCATTTT; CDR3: CASSLAGYGNQPQHF
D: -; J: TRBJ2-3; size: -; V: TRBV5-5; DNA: TGTGCCAGCAGCTTGGTCCGCGGCGGGCCCCCCACAGATACGCAGTATTTT; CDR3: CASSLVRGGPPTDTQYF
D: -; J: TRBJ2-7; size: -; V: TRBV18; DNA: TGTGCCAGCTCACCTTCCCGTAGGGCGGAAGAGGACGAGCAGTACTTC; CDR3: CASSPSRRAEEDEQYF
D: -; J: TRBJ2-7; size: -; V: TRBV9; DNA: TGTGCCAGCAGCGTAGACCTCACGGGCCCACCGCGGCAGTACTTC; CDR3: CASSVDLTGPPRQYF
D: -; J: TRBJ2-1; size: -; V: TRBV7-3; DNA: TGTGCCAGCAGCCCATACTACGCCGATGAGCAGTTCTTC; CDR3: CASSPYYADEQFF
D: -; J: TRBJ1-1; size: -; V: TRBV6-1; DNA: TGTGCCAGCAGTGAAGCGCTTGGGGCAGTCGAAGCTTTCTTT; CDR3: CASSEALGAVEAFF
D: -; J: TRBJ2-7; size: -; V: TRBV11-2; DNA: TGTGCCAGCAGCTTAGTGCCGGCCGGCTACGAGCAGTACTTC; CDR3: CASSLVPAGYEQYF
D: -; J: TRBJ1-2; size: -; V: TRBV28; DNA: TGTGGGGAGACTGCCTATGGCTACACCTTC; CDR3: CGETAYGYTF
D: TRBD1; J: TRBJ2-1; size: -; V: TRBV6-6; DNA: TGTGCCAGCAGTGCCGGGACAGGGGGGACTGAGCAGTTCTTC; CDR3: CASSAGTGGTEQFF
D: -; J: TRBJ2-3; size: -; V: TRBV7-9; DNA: TGTGCCAGCAGCTTAGCCCAGCTAGATACGCAGTATTTT; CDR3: CASSLAQLDTQYF
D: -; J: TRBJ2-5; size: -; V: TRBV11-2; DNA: TGTGCCAGCAGCTTACGTGTAAGCTGGGAGACCCAGTACTTC; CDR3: CASSLRVSWETQYF
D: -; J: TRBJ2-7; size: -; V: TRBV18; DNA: TGTGCCAGCTCACCACCCGCCAGGGGTTACGAGCAGTACTTC; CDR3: CASSPPARGYEQYF
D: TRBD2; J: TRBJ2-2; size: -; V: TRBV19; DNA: TGTGCCAGTAGATTGACTAGCGGGAGAGATTCCGGGGAGCTGTTTTTT; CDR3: CASRLTSGRDSGELFF
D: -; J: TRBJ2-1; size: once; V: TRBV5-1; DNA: TGCGCCAGCAGCCCAGACCGCAGCTCCTACAATGAGCAGTTCTTC; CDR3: CASSPDRSSYNEQFF
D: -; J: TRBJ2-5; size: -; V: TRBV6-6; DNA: TGTGCCAGCAGGCCGCCAGGGGTGGTAGAGACCCAGTACTTC; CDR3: CASRPPGVVETQYF
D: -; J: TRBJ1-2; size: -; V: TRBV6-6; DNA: TGTGCCAGCAGGAGAGACAGTACCGTCTATGGCTACACCTTC; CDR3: CASRRDSTVYGYTF
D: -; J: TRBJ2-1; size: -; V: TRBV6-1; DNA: TGTGCCAGCAGCAAACCCGGGGGCAATGAGCAGTTCTTC; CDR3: CASSKPGGNEQFF
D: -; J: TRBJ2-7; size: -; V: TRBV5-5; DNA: TGTGCCAGCAGCCTTGCACAGGGCGAAGAGCAGTACTTC; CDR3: CASSLAQGEEQYF
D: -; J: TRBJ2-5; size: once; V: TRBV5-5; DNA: TGTGCCAGCAGCCCCTGGACCTCGGCGAGCGAGACCCAGTACTTC; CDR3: CASSPWTSASETQYF
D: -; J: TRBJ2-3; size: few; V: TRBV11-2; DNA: TGTGCCAGCAGCTTACAGGGGCCGCCGACAGATACGCAGTATTTT; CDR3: CASSLQGPPTDTQYF
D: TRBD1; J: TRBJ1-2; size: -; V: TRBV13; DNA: TGTGCCAGCAGCCCGGGTCTGGGACAGGGAGTCTATGGCTACACCTTC; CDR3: CASSPGLGQGVYGYTF
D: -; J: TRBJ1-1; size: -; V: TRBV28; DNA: TGTGCCAGCAGTTTGAGAGAAGCTTTCTTT; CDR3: CASSLREAFF
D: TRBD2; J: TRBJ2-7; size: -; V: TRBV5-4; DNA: TGTGCCAGCAGCTTTGGGACTAGCGGGAGCCTCAGCTACGAGCAGTACTTC; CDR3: CASSFGTSGSLSYEQYF
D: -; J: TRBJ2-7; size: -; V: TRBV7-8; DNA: TGTGCCAGCAGCTTCCGGGCCGGTTTTCGCGAGCAGTACTTC; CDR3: CASSFRAGFREQYF
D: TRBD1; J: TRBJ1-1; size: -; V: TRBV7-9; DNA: TGTGCCAGCAGCTCTCCCGTCGCCGGGACAGGAGCTCACACTGAAGCTTTCTTT; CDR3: CASSSPVAGTGAHTEAFF
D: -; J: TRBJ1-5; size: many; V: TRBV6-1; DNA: TGTGCCAGCAGGGCTTGGCAGGGCAGCAATCAGCCCCAGCATTTT; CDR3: CASRAWQGSNQPQHF
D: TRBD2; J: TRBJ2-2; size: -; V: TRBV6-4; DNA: TGTGCCAGCAGTTCAATAGCGGGAGCCGGGGAGCTGTTTTTT; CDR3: CASSSIAGAGELFF
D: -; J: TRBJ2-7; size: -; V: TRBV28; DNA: TGTGCCAGCAGTTTATCCGACTACCGCGAGCAGTACTTC; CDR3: CASSLSDYREQYF
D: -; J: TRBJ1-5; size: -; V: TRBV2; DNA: TGTGCCAGCAGTGAGGGTGGGGGAACCAATCAGCCCCAGCATTTT; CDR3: CASSEGGGTNQPQHF
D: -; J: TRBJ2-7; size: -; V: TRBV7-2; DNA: TGTGCCAGCAGCTTAGTGGGACGGGGGAGCTCCTACGAGCAGTACTTC; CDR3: CASSLVGRGSSYEQYF
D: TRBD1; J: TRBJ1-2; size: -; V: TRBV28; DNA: TGTGCCAGCAGTTTAGGACAGGGGGGAGGCTACACCTTC; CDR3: CASSLGQGGGYTF
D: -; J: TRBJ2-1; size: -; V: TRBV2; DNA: TGTGCCAGCAGAAGACTGAGCTCCTACAATGAGCAGTTCTTC; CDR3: CASRRLSSYNEQFF
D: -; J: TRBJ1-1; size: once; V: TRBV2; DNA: TGTGCCAGCAGTCACGGGGGAAACACTGAAGCTTTCTTT; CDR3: CASSHGGNTEAFF
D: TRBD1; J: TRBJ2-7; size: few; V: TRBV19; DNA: TGTGCCAGTAGCTTCGGACAGGGAAAAGTGCAGTACTTC; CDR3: CASSFGQGKVQYF
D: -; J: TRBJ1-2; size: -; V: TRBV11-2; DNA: TGTGCCAGCAGCTTAGGTCTGGACACCGGATTCTATGGCTACACCTTC; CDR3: CASSLGLDTGFYGYTF